A selection of T cell receptor beta chains follows, all from one sample in a study of shared clonotypes between healthy human individuals. The protocol was immunoSEQ multiplex PCR, while the TCRdb copy is restricted to in-frame clones and leaves out a portion. The sample lists millions of clones, roughly 92% occurring once. The sequencing sample was made of naive CD4+ T cells sorted from blood. The receptor set was obtained from a man aged 18 to 35 in good health. Both conserved end residues are trimmed from each CDR3. A D gene is named only where the DNA matches it firmly.

v_call	j_call	d_call	cdr3_aa
TRBV6-5	TRBJ1-6	.	ASSYSMVSTNSPLH
TRBV2	TRBJ2-2	TRBD2	ASIPGLAGNTGELF
TRBV7-2	TRBJ2-7	.	ASSLVSGSTSYEQY
TRBV29-1	TRBJ2-3	.	SVVTGSGPDTQY
TRBV5-1	TRBJ2-2	.	ASSLISGTGELF
TRBV19	TRBJ2-5	TRBD2	ASSMKRGGSQETQY
TRBV20-1	TRBJ1-2	.	SARGGYGYT
TRBV11-2	TRBJ2-5	TRBD1	ASSLTGGEETQY
TRBV2	TRBJ1-3	.	ASTRQSGNTIY
TRBV18	TRBJ2-1	.	ASSRGRAPYNEQF
TRBV19	TRBJ2-7	.	ASSRDRSSYEQY
TRBV27	TRBJ2-3	.	ASRSASTDTQY
TRBV9	TRBJ2-2	.	ASSVAPDGTTGGGELF
TRBV2	TRBJ1-2	TRBD1	ASSGLLTGGNYGYT
TRBV7-8	TRBJ1-4	TRBD1	ASSWGQAATNEKLF
TRBV10-3	TRBJ1-2	.	AISESLDRIFYGYT
TRBV9	TRBJ1-1	.	ASGVGVNTEAF
TRBV28	TRBJ2-2	.	ASWVRTGELF